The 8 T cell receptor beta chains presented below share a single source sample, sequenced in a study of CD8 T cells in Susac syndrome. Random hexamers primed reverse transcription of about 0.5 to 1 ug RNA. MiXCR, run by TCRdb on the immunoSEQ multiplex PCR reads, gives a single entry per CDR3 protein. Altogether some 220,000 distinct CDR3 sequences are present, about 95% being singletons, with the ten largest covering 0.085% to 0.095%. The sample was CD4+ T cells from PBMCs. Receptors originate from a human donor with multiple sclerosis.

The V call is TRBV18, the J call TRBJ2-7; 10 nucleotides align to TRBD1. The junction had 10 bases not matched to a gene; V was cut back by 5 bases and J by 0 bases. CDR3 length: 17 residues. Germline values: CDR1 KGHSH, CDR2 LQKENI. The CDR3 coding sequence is TGTGCCAGCTCATCATTATCCGGGACAGGGGTCTCCTACGAGCAGTACTTC. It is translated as CASSSLSGTGVSYEQYF.

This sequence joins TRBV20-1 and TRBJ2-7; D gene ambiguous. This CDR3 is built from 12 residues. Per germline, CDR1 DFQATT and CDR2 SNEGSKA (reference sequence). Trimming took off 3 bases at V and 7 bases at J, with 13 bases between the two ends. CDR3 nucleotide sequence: TGCAGTGCTAGCTCCGCAACTGGGGAGCAGTACTTC. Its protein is CSASSATGEQYF.

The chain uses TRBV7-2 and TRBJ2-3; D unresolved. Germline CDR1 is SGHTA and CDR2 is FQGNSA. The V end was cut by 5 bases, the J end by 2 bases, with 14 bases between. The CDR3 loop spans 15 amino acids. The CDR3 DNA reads TGTGCCAGCAGCCTGGGCCCCGAGACCACAGATACGCAGTATTTT. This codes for CASSLGPETTDTQYF.

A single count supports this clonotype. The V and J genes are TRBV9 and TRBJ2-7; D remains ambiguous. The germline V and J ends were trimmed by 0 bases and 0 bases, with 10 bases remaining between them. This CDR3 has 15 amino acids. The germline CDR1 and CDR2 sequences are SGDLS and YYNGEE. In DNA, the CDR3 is TGTGCCAGCAGCGTAGGCGACTGGGACTCCTACGAGCAGTACTTC. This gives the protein CASSVGDWDSYEQYF.

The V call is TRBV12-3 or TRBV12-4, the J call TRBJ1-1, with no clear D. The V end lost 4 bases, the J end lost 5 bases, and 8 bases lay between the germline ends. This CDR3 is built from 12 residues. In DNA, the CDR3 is TGTGCCAGCAGTTACCGGCGGACTGAAGCTTTCTTT. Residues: CASSYRRTEAFF.

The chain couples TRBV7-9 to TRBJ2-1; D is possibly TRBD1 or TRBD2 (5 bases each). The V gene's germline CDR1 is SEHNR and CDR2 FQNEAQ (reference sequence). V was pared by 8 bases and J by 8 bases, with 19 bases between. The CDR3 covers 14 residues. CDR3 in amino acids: CASRLGLAGYEQFF. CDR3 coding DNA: TGTGCCAGCCGACTGGGGCTAGCCGGGTATGAGCAGTTCTTC.

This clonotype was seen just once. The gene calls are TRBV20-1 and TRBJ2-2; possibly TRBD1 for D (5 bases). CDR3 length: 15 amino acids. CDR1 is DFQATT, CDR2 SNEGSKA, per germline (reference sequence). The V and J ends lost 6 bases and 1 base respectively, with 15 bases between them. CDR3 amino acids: CSAISSDRNTGELFF. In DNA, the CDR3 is TGCAGTGCCATCTCATCCGACAGGAACACCGGGGAGCTGTTTTTT.

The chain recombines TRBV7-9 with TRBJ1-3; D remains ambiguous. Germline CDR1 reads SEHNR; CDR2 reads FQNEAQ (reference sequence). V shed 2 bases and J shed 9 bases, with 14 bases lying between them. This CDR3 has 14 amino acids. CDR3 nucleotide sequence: TGTGCCAGCAGCTTACTTATCACTGAGGCCACCATATATTTT. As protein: CASSLLITEATIYF.